A selection of T cell receptor beta chains follows, all from one sample in a study of memory CD4+ T cells and cytomegalovirus serostatus. Profiled with immunoSEQ multiplex PCR; TCRdb holds only in-frame clones, not every one. Counted here are 55,000 or so clones, about 86% occurring once; the ten biggest clones make up about 2.1%. Sequencing used memory CD4+ T cells from blood. The source of these receptors is an adult in good health and CMV-seropositive. Each CDR3 is given with its conserved first and last residue. Each record gives: J gene, V gene, clone size, D gene, CDR3 DNA, CDR3 protein. The D gene is left open where the match is weak. Part of the rows lack a size; the others show once, few, many or a class for expanded clones.

J: TRBJ1-5; V: TRBV19; size: once; D: -; DNA: TGTGCCAGTAGGTTGGGCAGCCATAGGGCGAATCAGCCCCAGCATTTT; CDR3: CASRLGSHRANQPQHF
J: TRBJ1-5; V: TRBV19; size: -; D: TRBD1; DNA: TGTGCCAGCAGAAGTGAACAGGGGGGCAATCAGCCCCAGCATTTT; CDR3: CASRSEQGGNQPQHF
J: TRBJ1-2; V: TRBV5-1; size: -; D: -; DNA: TGCGCCAGCAGCTCGGGAGCCAAGTATGGCTACACCTTC; CDR3: CASSSGAKYGYTF
J: TRBJ1-3; V: TRBV15; size: -; D: TRBD1; DNA: TGTGCCACCAGCAGAGATCACGGGACAGGAGGGAGAAACACCATATATTTT; CDR3: CATSRDHGTGGRNTIYF
J: TRBJ1-5; V: TRBV28; size: -; D: -; DNA: TGTGCCAGCAGTTTTCCGGGGAGTAGAAATCAGCCCCAGCATTTT; CDR3: CASSFPGSRNQPQHF
J: TRBJ1-2; V: TRBV19; size: -; D: -; DNA: TGTGCCAGTAGTATAGGGTCCGACAAAGTGCGTAATGGCTACACCTTC; CDR3: CASSIGSDKVRNGYTF
J: TRBJ1-1; V: TRBV19; size: -; D: -; DNA: TGTGCCAGTAGTATAGATCACGGGGGCACTGAAGCTTTCTTT; CDR3: CASSIDHGGTEAFF
J: TRBJ1-5; V: TRBV19; size: few; D: -; DNA: TGTGCCAGTAGTATTCTCCTTGGGCAGAATCAGCCCCAGCATTTT; CDR3: CASSILLGQNQPQHF
J: TRBJ2-1; V: TRBV7-2; size: -; D: TRBD2; DNA: TGTGCCAGCACCCGAGCGGGGGGAGGATACAATGAGCAGTTCTTC; CDR3: CASTRAGGGYNEQFF
J: TRBJ2-7; V: TRBV15; size: -; D: TRBD2; DNA: TGTGCCACCAGCAGCGGTAGCGGTAGCGGGAGAGGGGGGCAGTACTTC; CDR3: CATSSGSGSGRGGQYF
J: TRBJ2-1; V: TRBV7-2; size: -; D: TRBD1; DNA: TGTGCCAGCAGCCCGGACAGGGAGAGGGAGCAGTTCTTC; CDR3: CASSPDREREQFF
J: TRBJ1-6; V: TRBV9; size: -; D: TRBD1; DNA: TGTGCCAGCAGCGCAACGACAGGGACAAATTCACCCCTCCACTTT; CDR3: CASSATTGTNSPLHF
J: TRBJ2-2; V: TRBV5-6; size: -; D: -; DNA: TGTGCCAGCAGCTTAATAGGGCCGGCAGACGCGAACACCGGGGAGCTGTTTTTT; CDR3: CASSLIGPADANTGELFF
J: TRBJ1-4; V: TRBV10-1; size: -; D: TRBD1; DNA: TGCGCCAGCGGCAGGGGGAATAATGAAAAACTGTTTTTT; CDR3: CASGRGNNEKLFF
J: TRBJ1-2; V: TRBV18; size: -; D: -; DNA: TGTGCCAGCTCACCCGGGGGTGACTATGGCTACACCTTC; CDR3: CASSPGGDYGYTF
J: TRBJ2-1; V: TRBV5-4; size: once; D: TRBD1; DNA: TGTGCCAGCCTTAATACGACAGGGGCGAACCTTTTGTACAATGAGCAGTTCTTC; CDR3: CASLNTTGANLLYNEQFF
J: TRBJ1-1; V: TRBV7-2; size: -; D: -; DNA: TGTGCCAGCAGCGCTGGACTGAACACTGAAGCTTTCTTT; CDR3: CASSAGLNTEAFF
J: TRBJ1-6; V: TRBV11-3; size: few; D: TRBD1; DNA: TGTGCCAGCACCGAGTGGGACAGGGATAATTCACCCCTCCACTTT; CDR3: CASTEWDRDNSPLHF
J: TRBJ1-3; V: TRBV6-6; size: -; D: -; DNA: TGTGCCAGCAGTCTTTACGGGAGCTCTGGAAACACCATATATTTT; CDR3: CASSLYGSSGNTIYF
J: TRBJ2-2; V: TRBV5-4; size: -; D: -; DNA: TGTGCCAGCAGCTTGTCACTAGGGGTCACCGGGGAGCTGTTTTTT; CDR3: CASSLSLGVTGELFF
J: TRBJ1-2; V: TRBV4-2; size: -; D: -; DNA: TGTGCCAGCAGCCGCCGAGGGGGGGGAGGCTACACCTTC; CDR3: CASSRRGGGGYTF
J: TRBJ1-1; V: TRBV28; size: -; D: TRBD1; DNA: TGTGCCAGCAGAGGACAGGGGGCACCTAACACTGAAGCTTTCTTT; CDR3: CASRGQGAPNTEAFF
J: TRBJ1-5; V: TRBV14; size: once; D: -; DNA: TGTGCCAGCAGCCTACTCCCCGGCCAGCCCCAGCATTTT; CDR3: CASSLLPGQPQHF
J: TRBJ1-2; V: TRBV18; size: once; D: TRBD1; DNA: TGTGCCAGCTCAGCCGGGACAGGGACCGGTGGCTACACCTTC; CDR3: CASSAGTGTGGYTF
J: TRBJ2-7; V: TRBV21-1; size: few; D: -; DNA: TGTGCCAGCAGCAAAGCCTGCGGGACAAGCTCCTACGAGCAGTACTTC; CDR3: CASSKACGTSSYEQYF
J: TRBJ1-2; V: TRBV18; size: -; D: -; DNA: TGTGCCAGCTCACCACCGTGGGAACGGGCGGACTACACCTTC; CDR3: CASSPPWERADYTF
J: TRBJ2-2; V: TRBV12-2; size: -; D: -; DNA: TGTGCAAGTCGCTTATTTATAGGGGAGGTGATGGGGGAGCTGTTTTTT; CDR3: CASRLFIGEVMGELFF
J: TRBJ1-1; V: TRBV27; size: -; D: -; DNA: TGTGCCAGCAGTTCAAGGAGTAGGGGACCAGGTGATGAAGCTTTCTTT; CDR3: CASSSRSRGPGDEAFF
J: TRBJ1-1; V: TRBV2; size: -; D: -; DNA: TGTGCCAGCAGTCCAAGGGGGGGCGCATACGACACTGAAGCTTTCTTT; CDR3: CASSPRGGAYDTEAFF
J: TRBJ2-1; V: TRBV6-5; size: -; D: -; DNA: TGTGCCAGCAGCCAAGTCCCGAGCTCCTACAATGAGCAGTTCTTC; CDR3: CASSQVPSSYNEQFF
J: TRBJ2-4; V: TRBV19; size: -; D: -; DNA: TGTGCCAGTAGTATCCAGGTGGCCAAAAACATTCAGTACTTC; CDR3: CASSIQVAKNIQYF
J: TRBJ2-2; V: TRBV4-2; size: -; D: TRBD1; DNA: TGTGCCAGCAGCCAAGATGGGGACAGATGGACCGGGGAGCTGTTTTTT; CDR3: CASSQDGDRWTGELFF
J: TRBJ2-4; V: TRBV2; size: -; D: -; DNA: TGTGCCAGCTCGACAGTCCTTAACCTTAGGATCGTCAGGAACATTCAGTACTTC; CDR3: CASSTVLNLRIVRNIQYF